This T cell receptor beta chain is from a study of T cells in Graves' hyperthyroidism and ophthalmopathy. Amplified regions were TCR beta CDR3 sequences from RNA transcripts. The HTBI primer set was used in a first-round RT-PCR of the TCR CDR3. TCRdb re-called the multiplex PCR reads with MiXCR, one entry per CDR3 protein. The table shows hundreds of thousands of distinct CDR3 sequences, with around 21% occurring only once. On the basis of clinical symptoms, serum thyroxine and TRAb, thyroid ultrasound and orbital computed tomography, diagnoses were made. V shed 5 bases, J shed 4 bases, and the junction held 4 bases outside the gene matches. This CDR3 is built from 16 residues. Germline V gives CDR1 MNHNS, CDR2 SASEGT. Study-wide points: Classification by a 13 V-J model distinguished ophthalmopathy from stable hyperthyroidism. Prediction of ophthalmopathy progression came a median 6.5 months pre-onset.

This clonotype appeared a few times. The antigen is unknown. The specimen sequenced was blood. The V and J genes are TRBV6-1 and TRBJ2-1; 14 bases are a match to TRBD2. This receptor was obtained from a man aged 30 to 39 with Graves' ophthalmopathy. The CDR3 here is CASSWGLAGVYNEQFF. The DNA of the CDR3 is TGTGCCAGCAGTTGGGGACTAGCGGGAGTGTACAATGAGCAGTTCTTC.